This T cell receptor (beta chain) was recovered during a study of CD8+ T cells in alopecia areata. The CDR3 runs 14 residues. CDR1 NNHNN and CDR2 SYGAGS come from the germline V gene (reference sequence). Following extraction, RNA underwent reverse transcription to cDNA, which served as the sequencing template. The data were produced by immunoSEQ multiplex PCR, yet TCRdb's version contains in-frame clones alone and is incomplete. This sample comprises 290,000 or so clones, none seen once only. Cutaneous lymph nodes were pooled and cells sorted by CD4, CD8alpha, NKG2D, NKG2ACE and more. A word on this clone: Mouse gene names and germline throughout. The DNA ends 4 residues before the CDR3 does, and the rest of the CDR3 is filled in from the germline J gene.

V and J are TRBV13-2 and TRBJ2-4; TRBD1 agrees at 8 bases. The sequence came from a C3H/HeJ mouse with alopecia areata. The strain's MHC: H2-k. The sequencing sample was made of CD4+ T cells sorted from a lymph node. CDR3 DNA (partial): TGTGCCAGCGGTGATGCGGACAGGGTGAAC. Protein: CASGDADRVN. The full CDR3 protein is CASGDADRVNTLYF.